These 5 T cell receptor beta chains originate from one sample sequenced in a study of CD8 T cells in ankylosing spondylitis. Using its own MiXCR run on the 5' RACE reads, TCRdb lists one record per CDR3 protein. The table records tens of thousands of distinct CDR3 sequences, 7.9% of them present only once. The sample comprised blood. The receptors derive from a male donor with ankylosing spondylitis or in good health (not recorded which).

The V gene is TRBV29-1, the J gene TRBJ2-1; TRBD1 aligns across 7 bases. The CDR3 runs 13 residues. Losses at the gene ends were 7 bases for V and 6 bases for J; bases not matched to a gene: 9. The germline V gene has CDR1 SQVTM and CDR2 ANQGSEA. In nucleotides, the CDR3 is TGCAGCGGAGGACAGGTTAATGGCAATGAGCAGTTCTTC. This translates into CSGGQVNGNEQFF.

In this sample, this clonotype turned up many times. The genes are TRBV7-2 and TRBJ2-3, with unresolved D. The CDR3 has 13 amino acids. Germline V gene sequence: CDR1 SGHTA, CDR2 FQGNSA. With 5 bases removed from V and 2 bases from J, the gap between germline ends came to 8 bases. As DNA, the CDR3 is TGTGCCAGCAGCCCGGGTCTCACAGATACGCAGTATTTT. Translation gives CASSPGLTDTQYF.

This clonotype was counted between two and nine times. The rearrangement joins TRBV28 to TRBJ2-7; no reliable D call. CDR1 MDHEN and CDR2 SYDVKM come from the germline V gene. The CDR3 is made up of 11 amino acids. The germline V and J ends were trimmed by 6 bases and 2 bases, with 5 bases remaining between them. CDR3 bases: TGTGCCAGCAGCCGGACCTACGAGCAGTACTTC. As protein: CASSRTYEQYF.

This clonotype was counted between two and nine times. For the CDR3, the DNA is TGTGCCAGCAGCTACGGGAAAAACATTCAGTACTTC. The encoded protein is CASSYGKNIQYF. The rearrangement uses TRBV7-9 and TRBJ2-4; D gene uncertain. Germline CDR1 is SEHNR and CDR2 is FQNEAQ (reference sequence). Trimming removed 4 bases at V and 4 bases at J, with 5 bases between. CDR3 length: 12 residues.

This clonotype was picked up a small number of times. This rearrangement joins TRBV5-1 to TRBJ2-7; D call uncertain. Per germline, CDR1 SGHRS and CDR2 YFSETQ. The CDR3 is 15 amino acids. V was clipped by 0 bases and J by 3 bases, with 13 bases between them. This CDR3 is CASSLDLEQSYEQYV. The CDR3 coding sequence is TGCGCCAGCAGCTTGGATTTGGAACAGAGCTACGAGCAGTACGTC.